This record covers a single TCR beta chain. Its cognate antigen is unknown. The record originates from a study of OX40 agonist ivuxolimab in advanced cancers. As for the study in general: The mean age was approximately 60 years, ranging from roughly 23 to 80, with roughly four fifths of participants male. General study results and limits: CD4+ and CD8+ T cells in blood underwent clonal expansion by week 6 at 0.1 to 3.0 mg/kg.

TCRdb's table, derived via immunoSEQ multiplex PCR, lists solely in-frame clones and lacks some. The sample lists 65,000 to 95,000 clones, 70% to 85% seen once, with less than 4.5% in the top ten. In germline, CDR1 is LNHDA, CDR2 SQIVND (reference sequence). The CDR3 sequence is 20 residues long. The J segment lost 4 bases and the V segment lost 3 bases, leaving 19 bases of the junction unmatched. The sequence came from an adult with an advanced solid tumor such as melanoma, head and neck, liver or kidney cancer. This chain connects TRBV19 to TRBJ2-3; 10 nucleotides agree with TRBD2. This specimen was CD4+ or CD8+ T cells sorted from blood, taken in a trial of the OX40 agonist ivuxolimab. The CDR3 loop reads CASSMSGGLRLAGAADTQYF. CDR3 bases: TGTGCCAGTAGTATGTCCGGGGGATTACGGCTAGCGGGAGCAGCAGATACGCAGTATTTT. The variable domain in full, with the rest retrieved from reference TRBV19 and TRBJ2-3, is DGGITQSPKYLFRKEGQNVTLSCEQNLNHDAMYWYRQDPGQGLRLIYYSQIVNDFQKGDIAEGYSVSREKKESFPLTVTSAQKNPTAFYLCASSMSGGLRLAGAADTQYFGPGTRLTVL.